This T cell receptor (beta chain) was recovered during a study of Graves' ophthalmopathy and Graves' hyperthyroidism. Amplification of the TCR beta CDR3 regions used RNA transcripts (as template). An opening RT-PCR round employed HTBI primers and preceded a second-round multiplex PCR. From the multiplex PCR reads, TCRdb called clonotypes with MiXCR, one entry per CDR3 protein. The table has roughly 160,000 distinct CDR3 sequences, roughly two fifths seen once. Orbital computed tomography, thyroid ultrasound, TRAb, serum thyroxine and clinical symptoms formed the basis of diagnosis. V lost 6 bases to trimming and J lost 3 bases, with 17 bases between them. Germline CDR1 is MDHEN and CDR2 is SYDVKM. The CDR3 is 15 amino acids. This clonotype was counted many times.

The sample was peripheral blood. This clonotype originated in a man younger than 45 with Graves' ophthalmopathy. The gene calls are TRBV28 and TRBJ1-1; TRBD1 might be the D (5 bases). CDR3 in amino acids: CASRLSTDLHTEAFF. The CDR3 coding sequence is TGTGCCAGCAGGCTATCGACAGATTTGCACACTGAAGCTTTCTTT.